This T cell receptor (beta chain) comes out of a study of T cell responses to AZD1222 COVID-19 vaccine. Study observations and caveats: Nearly half of unique spike-specific TCRs reportedly avoided B.1.351 and B.1.1.7 mutated regions. Seropositive AZD1222 recipients at baseline numbered only five or six. Females made up more of the donors, who were largely white British, and clonal diversity may have come out too low. Spike regions recognized by vaccine-associated CD4 TCRs spanned the protein, led by 160-218 and 743-854.

This clone was seen just once. The antigen remains undetermined. TCRdb's copy holds only in-frame clones and misses some; the assay was immunoSEQ multiplex PCR. The top ten clones hold around 3.6% of a sample with 110,000 to 150,000 clones, 90% to 95% of them seen once. CDR1 and CDR2 (germline): SGHTA, FQGNSA. The CDR3 consists of 18 residues. With V trimmed by 5 bases and J by 4 bases, 18 bases remained unmatched. The sequenced sample was peripheral blood, obtained on day 0 of AZD1222 vaccination. The chain couples TRBV7-2 to TRBJ2-3; 7 nucleotides agree with TRBD2. This clonotype was obtained from an adult in good health. The CDR3 region has the DNA TGTGCCAGCAGCCAAACCCCATGGGGAGGGAGTGGGGCAGATACGCAGTATTTT. Protein sequence: CASSQTPWGGSGADTQYF. The full variable domain, with the rest looked up from reference TRBV7-2 and TRBJ2-3, is GAGVSQSPSNKVTEKGKDVELRCDPISGHTALYWYRQSLGQGLEFLIYFQGNSAPDKSGLPSDRFSAERTGGSVSTLTIQRTQQEDSAVYLCASSQTPWGGSGADTQYFGPGTRLTVL.